Below, 4 T cell receptor beta chains from the same sample are listed, as sequenced in a study of shared clonotypes between healthy human individuals. TCRdb's table, derived via immunoSEQ multiplex PCR, lists solely in-frame clones and lacks some. This sample has hundreds of thousands of clones, with approximately 80% found just once. The sequencing input was PBMCs. The receptors stem from a woman in her forties in good health. Some clones in this sample may be carry-over from other donors' samples.

V and J are TRBV6-1 and TRBJ1-1; D is unclear. The CDR3 runs to 10 residues. V was clipped by 8 bases and J by 5 bases, with 6 bases between them. Germline V gene sequence: CDR1 MNHNS, CDR2 SASEGT. DNA for the CDR3: TGTGCCAGCGAGATGACTGAAGCTTTCTTT. This sequence encodes CASEMTEAFF.

About this clone itself: This may stem from a read error, because a much larger clone lies one nucleotide away. The genes are TRBV6-1 and TRBJ2-7; 8 bases match TRBD1. Unmatched junction bases numbered 13, after V lost 7 bases and J lost 8 bases. CDR1 and CDR2 from the germline V gene are MNHNS and SASEGT. The CDR3 runs 14 residues. CDR3 nucleotide sequence: TGTGCCAGCATCCCTGACACAGGGGGGTACAAGCAGTACTTC. Translated, it gives CASIPDTGGYKQYF.

The chain recombines TRBV5-5 with TRBJ2-7, with 7 positions matching TRBD2. Germline V gene sequence: CDR1 SGHKS, CDR2 YYEKEE (reference sequence). Trimming at V came to 4 bases and at J to 5 bases, leaving 9 bases not matched to a gene. The CDR3 spans 14 residues. The CDR3 is CASSRRILANEQYF. DNA of the CDR3: TGTGCCAGCAGCCGTCGCATACTAGCGAACGAGCAGTACTTC.

The V gene is TRBV30, the J gene TRBJ2-3; 10 bases align to TRBD2. The CDR3 runs 15 residues. Germline V CDR1 and CDR2: GTSNPN, SVGIG (reference sequence). Losses at the gene ends were 2 bases for V and 7 bases for J; bases not matched to a gene: 9. The CDR3 sequence: CAWSLSSGRRNTQYF. The CDR3 DNA reads as TGTGCCTGGAGTCTTTCTAGCGGGAGAAGGAATACGCAGTATTTT.